This TCR beta chain is drawn from a study of Ad26.COV2.S vaccination and SARS-CoV-2 variants. As for the study in general: The authors gave Ad26.COV2.S intramuscularly, either once or twice 56 days apart.

For this clone: Its specificity is unknown.

Broader study findings: Across vaccine and placebo recipients, the breadth of non-spike TCRs was similar.

Treatment noted: approximately 18 received Ad26.COV2.S at low or high dose, single or two shots; about five received placebo; per-sample allocation not given. Sampling happened 63 days after the first vaccine or placebo injection. Immunization relied on an Ad26 vector, which expressed Wuhan-strain SARS-CoV-2 spike. Profiled with immunoSEQ multiplex PCR; TCRdb holds only in-frame clones, not every one. This table has approximately 480,000 clones, around 85% appearing once. CDR1 is LNHDA and CDR2 is SQIVND in the germline V gene (reference sequence). The CDR3 runs 10 residues. Trimming cost V 8 bases and J 5 bases, with 6 bases left between them.

The chain joins TRBV19 to TRBJ1-1, with D hard to call. The source was peripheral blood, collected in a trial of Ad26.COV2.S vaccine versus placebo. This TCR was recovered from a person aged 18-60 years who received the Ad26.COV2.S COVID-19 vaccine or a placebo. The DNA of the CDR3 is TGTGCCAGTGGGTGGACTGAAGCTTTCTTT. This codes for CASGWTEAFF.